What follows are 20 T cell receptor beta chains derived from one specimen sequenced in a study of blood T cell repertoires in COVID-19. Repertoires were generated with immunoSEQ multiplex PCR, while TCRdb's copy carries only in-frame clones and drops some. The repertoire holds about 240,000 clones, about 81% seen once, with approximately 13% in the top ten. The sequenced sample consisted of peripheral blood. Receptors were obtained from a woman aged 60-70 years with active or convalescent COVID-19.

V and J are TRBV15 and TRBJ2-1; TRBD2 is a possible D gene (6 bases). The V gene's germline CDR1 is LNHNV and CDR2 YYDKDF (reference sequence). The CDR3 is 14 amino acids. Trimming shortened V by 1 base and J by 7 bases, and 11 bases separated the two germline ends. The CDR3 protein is CATSRVAGQNEQFF. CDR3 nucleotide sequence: TGTGCCACCAGCAGAGTGGCGGGGCAGAATGAGCAGTTCTTC. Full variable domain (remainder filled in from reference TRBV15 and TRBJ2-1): DAMVIQNPRYQVTQFGKPVTLSCSQTLNHNVMYWYQQKSSQAPKLLFHYYDKDFNNEADTPDNFQSRRPNTSFCFLDIRSPGLGDTAMYLCATSRVAGQNEQFFGPGTRLTVL.

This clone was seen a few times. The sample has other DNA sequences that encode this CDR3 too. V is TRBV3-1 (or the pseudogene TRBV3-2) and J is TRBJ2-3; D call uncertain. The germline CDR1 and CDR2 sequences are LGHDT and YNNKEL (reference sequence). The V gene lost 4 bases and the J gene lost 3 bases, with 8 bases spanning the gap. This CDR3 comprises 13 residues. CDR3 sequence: CASSPPGTDTQYF. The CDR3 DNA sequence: TGTGCCAGCAGCCCCCCCGGTACAGATACGCAGTATTTT.

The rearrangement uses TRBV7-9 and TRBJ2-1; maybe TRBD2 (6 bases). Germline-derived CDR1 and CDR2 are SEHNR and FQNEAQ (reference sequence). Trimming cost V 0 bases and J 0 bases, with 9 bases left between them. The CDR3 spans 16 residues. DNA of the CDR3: TGTGCCAGCAGCTTAGCAGCGGGTAACTCCTACAATGAGCAGTTCTTC. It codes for CASSLAAGNSYNEQFF.

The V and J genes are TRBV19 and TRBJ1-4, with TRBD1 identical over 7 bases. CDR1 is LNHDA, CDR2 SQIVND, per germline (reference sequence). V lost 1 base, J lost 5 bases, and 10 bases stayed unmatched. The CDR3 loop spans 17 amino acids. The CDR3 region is CASSIGPWTGPNEKLFF. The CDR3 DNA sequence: TGTGCCAGTAGTATAGGTCCTTGGACAGGTCCAAATGAAAAACTGTTTTTT.

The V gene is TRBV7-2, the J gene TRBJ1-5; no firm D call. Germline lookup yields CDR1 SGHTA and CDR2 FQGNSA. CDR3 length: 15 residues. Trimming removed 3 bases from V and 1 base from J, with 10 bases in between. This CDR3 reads CASSFLGGSNQPQHF. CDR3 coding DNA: TGTGCCAGCAGCTTCCTGGGAGGGAGCAATCAGCCCCAGCATTTT.

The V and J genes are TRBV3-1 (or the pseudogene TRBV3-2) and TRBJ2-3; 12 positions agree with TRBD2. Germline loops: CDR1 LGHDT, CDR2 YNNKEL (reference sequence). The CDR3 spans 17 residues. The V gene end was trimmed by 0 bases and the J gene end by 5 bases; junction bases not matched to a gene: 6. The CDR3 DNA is TGTGCCAGCAGCCAAGATCGGACTAGCGGGGAGGGAGATACGCAGTATTTT. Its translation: CASSQDRTSGEGDTQYF.

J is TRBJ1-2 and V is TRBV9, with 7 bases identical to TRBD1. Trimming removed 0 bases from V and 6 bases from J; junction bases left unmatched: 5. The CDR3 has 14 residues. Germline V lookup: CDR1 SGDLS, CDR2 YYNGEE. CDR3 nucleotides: TGTGCCAGCAGCGTAGGTGGGACAGTGGATGGCTACACCTTC. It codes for CASSVGGTVDGYTF.

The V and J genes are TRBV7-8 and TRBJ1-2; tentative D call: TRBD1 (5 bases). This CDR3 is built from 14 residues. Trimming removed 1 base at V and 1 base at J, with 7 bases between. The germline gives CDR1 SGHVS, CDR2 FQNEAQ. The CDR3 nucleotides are TGTGCCAGCAGCTTAGGACAGCTTAACTATGGCTACACCTTC. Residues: CASSLGQLNYGYTF.

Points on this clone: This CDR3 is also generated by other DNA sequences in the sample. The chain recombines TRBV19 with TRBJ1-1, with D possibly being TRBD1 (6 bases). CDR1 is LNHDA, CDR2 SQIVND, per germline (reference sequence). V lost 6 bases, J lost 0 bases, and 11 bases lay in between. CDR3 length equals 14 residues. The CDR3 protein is CASSPGHLNTEAFF. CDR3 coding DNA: TGTGCCAGTAGCCCGGGACATTTGAACACTGAAGCTTTCTTT.

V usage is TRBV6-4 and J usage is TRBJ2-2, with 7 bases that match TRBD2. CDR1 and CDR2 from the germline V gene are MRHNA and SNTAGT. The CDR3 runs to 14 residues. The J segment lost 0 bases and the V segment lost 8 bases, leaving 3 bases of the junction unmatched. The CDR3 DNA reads TGTGCCAGCCGGGCGGGGGCGAACACCGGGGAGCTGTTTTTT. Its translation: CASRAGANTGELFF.

CDR3: CASSRSGDMNTEAFF. In DNA, the CDR3 is TGTGCCAGCAGTCGATCAGGCGACATGAACACTGAAGCTTTCTTT. The gene calls are TRBV27 and TRBJ1-1, with D unresolved. CDR1 is MNHEY and CDR2 is SMNVEV in the germline V gene (reference sequence). This CDR3 contains 15 residues. V was shortened by 5 bases and J by 0 bases, with 13 bases between the two germline ends.

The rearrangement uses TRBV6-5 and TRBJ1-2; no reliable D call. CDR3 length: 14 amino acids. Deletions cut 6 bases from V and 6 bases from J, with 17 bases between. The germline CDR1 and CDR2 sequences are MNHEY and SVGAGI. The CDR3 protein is CASRDRELPNGYTF. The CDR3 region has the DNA TGTGCCAGCAGAGACCGGGAGCTTCCTAATGGCTACACCTTC.

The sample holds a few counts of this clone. The CDR3 DNA reads as TGTGCCATCAGTGCAACTAGGAGCCGACAAGAGACCCAGTACTTC. Amino acid sequence: CAISATRSRQETQYF. J is TRBJ2-5 and V is TRBV10-3, with D perhaps matching TRBD2 (5 bases). This CDR3 contains 15 residues. Germline V lookup: CDR1 ENHRY, CDR2 SYGVKD. V gave up 4 bases and J gave up 2 bases, with 14 bases separating them.

Here the CDR3 reads CASNRRAAYGYTF. CDR3 DNA: TGTGCCAGCAACCGGCGGGCAGCCTATGGCTACACCTTC. The genes are TRBV28 and TRBJ1-2; D gene unclear. The CDR3 covers 13 residues. CDR1 is MDHEN, CDR2 SYDVKM, per germline. The V and J ends lost 7 bases and 4 bases respectively, with 13 bases between them.

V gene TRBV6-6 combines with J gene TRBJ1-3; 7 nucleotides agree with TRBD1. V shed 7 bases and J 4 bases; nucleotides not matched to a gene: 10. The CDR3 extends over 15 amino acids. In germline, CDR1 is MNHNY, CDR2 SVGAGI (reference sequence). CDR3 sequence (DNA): TGTGCCAGCATCAAGCAGGGGGGTAACGGAAACACCATATATTTT. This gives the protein CASIKQGGNGNTIYF.

CDR3 in amino acids: CASSVWRNTLSYSGGETQYF. As DNA, the CDR3 is TGCGCCAGCAGCGTTTGGAGAAACACACTCAGTTATAGCGGGGGGGAGACCCAGTACTTC. J is TRBJ2-5 and V is TRBV5-1, with 10 bases aligning to TRBD2. With 4 bases clipped from V and 5 bases from J, the junction kept 23 bases outside the gene matches. The CDR3 has 20 amino acids. Germline V lookup: CDR1 SGHRS, CDR2 YFSETQ.

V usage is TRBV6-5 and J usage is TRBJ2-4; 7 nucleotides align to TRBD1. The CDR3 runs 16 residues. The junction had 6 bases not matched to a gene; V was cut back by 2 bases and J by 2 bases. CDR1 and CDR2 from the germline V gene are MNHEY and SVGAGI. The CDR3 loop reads CASSYVRDSPKNIQYF. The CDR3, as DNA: TGTGCCAGCAGTTACGTCAGGGACAGCCCCAAAAACATTCAGTACTTC.

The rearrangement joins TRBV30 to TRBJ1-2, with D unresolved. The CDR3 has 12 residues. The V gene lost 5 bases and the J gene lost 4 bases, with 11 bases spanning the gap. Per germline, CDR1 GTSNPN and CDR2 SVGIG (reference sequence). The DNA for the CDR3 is TGTGCCTGGGGCCGGGAAGGCTATGGCTACACCTTC. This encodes CAWGREGYGYTF.

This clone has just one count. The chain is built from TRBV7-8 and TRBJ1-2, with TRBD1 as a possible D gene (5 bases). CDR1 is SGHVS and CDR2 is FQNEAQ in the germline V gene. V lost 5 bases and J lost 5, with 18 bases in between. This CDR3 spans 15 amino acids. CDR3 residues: CASSMSRGSEYGYTF. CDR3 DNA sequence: TGTGCCAGCAGCATGTCTAGGGGATCAGAGTATGGCTACACCTTC.

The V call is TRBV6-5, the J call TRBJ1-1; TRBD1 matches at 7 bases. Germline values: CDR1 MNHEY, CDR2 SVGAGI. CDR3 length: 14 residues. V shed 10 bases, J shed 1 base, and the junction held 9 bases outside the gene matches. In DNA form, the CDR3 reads TGTGCCACCGTGGTAGGACAGGCGAACACTGAAGCTTTCTTT. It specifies CATVVGQANTEAFF.